The 15 T cell receptor beta chains below were found in one sample sequenced in a study of CD8+CD57+ T cells in acquired aplastic anemia. Genomic DNA, serving as template, underwent TCR beta VDJ and CDR3 profiling. One entry per CDR3 protein, called by TCRdb with MiXCR from the reads. The table lists some 200,000 distinct CDR3 sequences, 61% of them singletons. Material for sequencing was sorted CD4+, CD8+, or CD8+CD57+ T cells (not recorded which) from PBMCs. Every receptor here comes from a human donor in good health.

The rearrangement uses TRBV5-1 and TRBJ2-7; tentatively, D is TRBD1 or TRBD2 (6 bases each). V lost 4 bases, J lost 3 bases, and 14 bases lay in between. Germline V CDR1 and CDR2: SGHRS, YFSETQ. The CDR3 loop spans 14 amino acids. CDR3 DNA sequence: TGCGCCAGCAGCGCGACAGGAGGGGGCTACGAGCAGTACTTC. Amino acids: CASSATGGGYEQYF.

This clonotype was seen many times. V is TRBV6-1 and J is TRBJ2-2; possibly TRBD2 for D (5 bases). The V end was cut by 1 base, the J end by 2 bases, with 8 bases between. The length of the CDR3 is 15 residues. From germline, CDR1 is MNHNS and CDR2 SASEGT. The CDR3 here is CASSEGRINTGELFF. CDR3 nucleotide sequence: TGTGCCAGCAGTGAAGGGAGGATCAACACCGGGGAGCTGTTTTTT.

Regarding this clonotype: Given the absence of the conserved phenylalanine or tryptophan at the CDR3 end, a read error is likely. The genes are TRBV12-3 or TRBV12-4 and TRBJ1-2, with D perhaps TRBD1 (6 bases). V was clipped by 4 bases and J by 1 base, with 13 bases between them. The CDR3 consists of 15 residues. CDR3 nucleotides: TGTGCCAGCAGTTCGGGGGGCGCGATTAACTATGGCTACACCTAC. Amino acids: CASSSGGAINYGYTY.

This clonotype was detected many times. V is TRBV27 and J is TRBJ1-1; D is uncertain. V shed 8 bases and J shed 3 bases, with 16 bases lying between them. The CDR3 is made up of 14 amino acids. CDR1 and CDR2 (germline): MNHEY, SMNVEV (reference sequence). DNA of the CDR3: TGTGCCAGCTGTATGAGCGATACGGACACTGAAGCTTTCTTT. Its protein product is CASCMSDTDTEAFF.

About this clonotype itself: Sequence at one end of the junction differs from germline and may be a read error. As DNA, the CDR3 is TGCAGTGCTGAAACAGGGGACCAGCCTCAGCATTTT. This translates into CSAETGDQPQHF. The chain employs TRBV20-1 and TRBJ1-5, with 7 bases fitting TRBD1. The CDR3 runs to 12 residues. CDR1 DFQATT and CDR2 SNEGSKA come from the germline V gene (reference sequence).

The chain carries TRBV15 and TRBJ2-5; D is ambiguous. Germline V gene sequence: CDR1 LNHNV, CDR2 YYDKDF (reference sequence). The CDR3 spans 12 residues. Trimming left V 1 base short and J 3 bases short, with 3 bases between. CDR3 amino acids: CATSRAKETQYF. Here the CDR3 DNA reads TGTGCCACCAGCAGAGCGAAAGAGACCCAGTACTTC.

This clonotype was detected ten times or more. This chain uses TRBV24-1 with TRBJ2-2; D is unclear. The length of the CDR3 is 14 residues. V lost 3 bases, J lost 7 bases, and 11 bases lay in between. In germline, CDR1 is KGHDR, CDR2 SFDVKD. In DNA form, the CDR3 reads TGTGCCACCAGTGATGCTCAAACCGGCGGGGAGCTGTTTTTT. Amino acid sequence: CATSDAQTGGELFF.

This clonotype was seen only once. The rearrangement joins TRBV7-2 to TRBJ1-1; D is possibly TRBD1 (5 bases). The germline V and J ends were trimmed by 5 bases and 4 bases, with 14 bases remaining between them. Germline CDR1 SGHTA, CDR2 FQGNSA. This CDR3 is built from 14 residues. The CDR3 spells CASSLRGAGTEAFF. The CDR3 region has the DNA TGTGCCAGCAGCCTACGGGGCGCGGGCACTGAAGCTTTCTTT. The complete variable domain, with remaining parts taken from reference TRBV7-2 and TRBJ1-1, reads GAGVSQSPSNKVTEKGKDVELRCDPISGHTALYWYRQSLGQGLEFLIYFQGNSAPDKSGLPSDRFSAERTGGSVSTLTIQRTQQEDSAVYLCASSLRGAGTEAFFGQGTRLTVV.

The rearrangement uses TRBV2 and TRBJ2-7, with TRBD2 matching 8 bases. Losses at the gene ends were 5 bases for V and 3 bases for J; bases not matched to a gene: 3. Germline V gives CDR1 SNHLY, CDR2 FYNNEI. The CDR3 runs to 13 residues. CDR3 DNA sequence: TGTGCCAGCAGTTGGGGGACTAGCTACGAGCAGTACTTC. It codes for CASSWGTSYEQYF.

This clonotype was detected a few times. This rearrangement joins TRBV5-1 to TRBJ2-7; 9 nucleotides agree with TRBD1. V shed 4 bases and J 5 bases; nucleotides not matched to a gene: 7. This CDR3 spans 14 amino acids. The germline CDR1 and CDR2 sequences are SGHRS and YFSETQ. The CDR3 sequence is CASSPPGQGHEQYF. For the CDR3, the DNA is TGCGCCAGCAGCCCGCCGGGACAGGGCCACGAGCAGTACTTC.

In the case of this clonotype: The junction and the germline gene differ at one end; a read error may be behind it. The rearrangement links TRBV20-1 to TRBJ2-1; TRBD1 agrees at 12 bases. This CDR3 is 13 amino acids long. Germline lookup yields CDR1 DFQATT and CDR2 SNEGSKA (reference sequence). The CDR3 region has the DNA TGCAGTGCGAGAGGGACAGGGGGCTACGAGCAGTTCTTC. This encodes CSARGTGGYEQFF.

Points on this clonotype: At one end the junction does not follow the germline gene, possibly because of a read error. J is TRBJ1-5 and V is TRBV10-1; perhaps TRBD1 as D (5 bases). The CDR3 is 13 amino acids. Looked up from germline, CDR1 is WNHNN and CDR2 is SYGVQD (reference sequence). CDR3 region: CASSESTDQPQLF. The CDR3 DNA is TGCGCCAGCAGTGAGTCGACAGATCAGCCCCAGCTTTTT.

The V and J genes are TRBV9 and TRBJ1-4; 8 bases agree with TRBD1. V shed 2 bases, J shed 4 bases, and the junction held 4 bases outside the gene matches. This CDR3 has 15 amino acids. The V gene's germline CDR1 is SGDLS and CDR2 YYNGEE. CDR3 residues: CASSVRDRYNEKLFF. As DNA, the CDR3 is TGTGCCAGCAGCGTCCGGGACAGGTATAATGAAAAACTGTTTTTT.

This chain joins TRBV5-1 and TRBJ1-1; D unclear. This CDR3 has 13 residues. Trimming shortened V by 3 bases and J by 0 bases, and 6 bases separated the two germline ends. The V gene's germline CDR1 is SGHRS and CDR2 YFSETQ. CDR3 DNA: TGCGCCAGCAGCTCTCTTGTGAACACTGAAGCTTTCTTT. Protein: CASSSLVNTEAFF.

This clonotype was detected many times. The chain combines TRBV20-1 with TRBJ1-3, with a weak D call TRBD1 (6 bases). This CDR3 has 14 residues. Trimming removed 5 bases at V and 2 bases at J, with 13 bases between. The germline CDR1 and CDR2 sequences are DFQATT and SNEGSKA (reference sequence). This chain's CDR3 is CSARTGYPGNTIYF. In DNA, the CDR3 is TGCAGTGCTCGTACAGGGTATCCTGGAAACACCATATATTTT.